The sequence of this T cell receptor beta chain was determined in a study of CD8 T cells in Susac syndrome. The CDR3 has 18 residues. Looked up from germline, CDR1 is KGHSH and CDR2 is LQKENI. J lost 3 bases, V lost 4 bases, and 12 bases had no gene match. RNA amounts of roughly 0.45 to 1 ug underwent reverse transcription with random hexamers. TCRdb ran MiXCR on the immunoSEQ multiplex PCR reads and lists one entry per CDR3 protein. In the table there are roughly 200,000 distinct CDR3 sequences, roughly nine tenths of which are singletons. Sequenced input: CD4+ T cells from PBMCs. The TCR originated in a human donor with Susac syndrome. The chain couples TRBV18 to TRBJ2-1; 10 bases match TRBD2. The DNA of the CDR3 is TGTGCCAGCTCACTTGAAACCCCTAGCGGGAGTCTCTACAATGAGCAGTTCTTC. As protein: CASSLETPSGSLYNEQFF.